This entry lists 14 T cell receptor beta chains sequenced from one sample in a study of blood T cell repertoires in COVID-19. Profiled with immunoSEQ multiplex PCR; TCRdb holds only in-frame clones, not every one. The data show about 270,000 clones, with under 90% seen just once and roughly 3.1% held by the top ten. Material for sequencing was peripheral blood. These TCRs come from a young woman with acute or convalescent COVID-19.

This clone was seen just once. The CDR3: CASSVSRTGKKETQYF. DNA of the CDR3: TGTGCCAGCAGCGTTTCGCGCACAGGGAAGAAAGAGACCCAGTACTTC. The chain combines TRBV9 with TRBJ2-5, with D perhaps matching TRBD1 (6 bases). The V end was cut by 2 bases, the J end by 3 bases, with 17 bases between. This CDR3 region has 16 residues. CDR1 and CDR2 from the germline V gene are SGDLS and YYNGEE. The variable domain in full, with the rest retrieved from reference TRBV9 and TRBJ2-5, is DSGVTQTPKHLITATGQRVTLRCSPRSGDLSVYWYQQSLDQGLQFLIQYYNGEERAKGNILERFSAQQFPDLHSELNLSSLELGDSALYFCASSVSRTGKKETQYFGPGTRLLVL.

This clone was seen once. The rearrangement joins TRBV2 to TRBJ2-7, with 9 bases lining up with TRBD1. Trimming at V came to 6 bases and at J to 4 bases, leaving 10 bases not matched to a gene. The length of the CDR3 is 15 residues. Germline CDR1 SNHLY, CDR2 FYNNEI. DNA of the CDR3: TGTGCCAGCAGAGCCGGGACAGGGAAGATTTACGAGCAGTACTTC. It encodes CASRAGTGKIYEQYF.

This clone occurred a few times. The chain uses TRBV6-6 and TRBJ1-2; no firm D call. Germline V gene lookup returns CDR1 MNHNY and CDR2 SVGAGI (reference sequence). This CDR3 is 15 amino acids long. V dropped 8 bases and J dropped 0 bases, with 16 bases sitting between them. CDR3 nucleotides: TGTGCCAGCTTTTCTACAGCACCCACTAACTATGGCTACACCTTC. As protein: CASFSTAPTNYGYTF.

V usage is TRBV5-4 and J usage is TRBJ2-5, with 8 bases aligning to TRBD2. The V and J ends lost 0 bases and 0 bases, in that order; junction bases with no gene match: 4. The CDR3 has 16 amino acids. Germline V gives CDR1 SGHNT, CDR2 YYREEE (reference sequence). This CDR3 is CASSLERLAHQETQYF. CDR3 bases: TGTGCCAGCAGCTTGGAACGACTAGCGCACCAAGAGACCCAGTACTTC.

In its sample, this clone was seen once. The V gene is TRBV5-1, the J gene TRBJ2-2; D is perhaps TRBD2 (5 bases). This CDR3 is built from 15 residues. In germline, CDR1 is SGHRS, CDR2 YFSETQ. The ends were cut back, 0 bases at V and 0 bases at J, with 6 bases in the middle. CDR3 in amino acids: CASSLGGSNTGELFF. The DNA for the CDR3 is TGCGCCAGCAGCTTGGGCGGGTCGAACACCGGGGAGCTGTTTTTT.

V and J are TRBV19 and TRBJ2-2; TRBD1 aligns across 8 bases. The CDR3 length is 15 residues. Germline CDR1 LNHDA, CDR2 SQIVND (reference sequence). V trimming: 10 bases; J trimming: 0 bases; junction bases outside the gene matches: 7. The CDR3 sequence is CATTGGVANTGELFF. CDR3 nucleotides: TGTGCCACAACAGGGGGAGTCGCGAACACCGGGGAGCTGTTTTTT. Looking up the rest from reference TRBV19 and TRBJ2-2 gives the full variable domain: DGGITQSPKYLFRKEGQNVTLSCEQNLNHDAMYWYRQDPGQGLRLIYYSQIVNDFQKGDIAEGYSVSREKKESFPLTVTSAQKNPTAFYLCATTGGVANTGELFFGEGSRLTVL.

This clone was seen a few times. This chain connects TRBV28 to TRBJ2-7; D is perhaps TRBD2 (6 bases). Trimming removed 7 bases at V and 4 bases at J, with 11 bases between. There are 12 residues in the CDR3. From germline, CDR1 is MDHEN and CDR2 SYDVKM. The CDR3 coding sequence is TGTGCCAGCAACCTCCGGGGGTACGAGCAGTACTTC. Translation: CASNLRGYEQYF.

The chain couples TRBV25-1 to TRBJ2-2, with TRBD2 identical over 7 bases. Trimming at V came to 0 bases and at J to 5 bases, leaving 6 bases not matched to a gene. The CDR3 sequence is 16 residues long. Germline assignment: CDR1 MGHDK and CDR2 SYGVNS. The CDR3 loop reads CASSEYGLGFTGELFF. The CDR3 DNA reads TGTGCCAGCAGTGAATACGGACTAGGTTTTACCGGGGAGCTGTTTTTT.

V usage is TRBV9 and J usage is TRBJ1-3; 9 positions match TRBD1. Germline loops: CDR1 SGDLS, CDR2 YYNGEE. Trimming removed 4 bases from V and 2 bases from J; junction bases left unmatched: 7. There are 16 residues in the CDR3. The CDR3 here is CASSPVQGAAGNTIYF. The CDR3, as DNA: TGTGCCAGCAGCCCTGTACAGGGGGCTGCTGGAAACACCATATATTTT.

The chain links TRBV28 to TRBJ2-5; 8 bases match TRBD2. The CDR3 loop spans 16 amino acids. Germline-derived CDR1 and CDR2 are MDHEN and SYDVKM. V gave up 3 bases and J gave up 2 bases; unmatched junction bases: 8. This CDR3 is CASSFPGGGYQETQYF. The CDR3 DNA is TGTGCCAGCAGTTTTCCGGGAGGGGGGTATCAAGAGACCCAGTACTTC.

The chain is built from TRBV11-2 and TRBJ1-5, with D possibly matching TRBD1 (6 bases). The germline V gene encodes CDR1 SGHAT and CDR2 FQNNGV. Trimming removed 4 bases from V and 3 bases from J, with 13 bases in between. CDR3 length: 15 residues. The CDR3 spells CASSSQQGINQPQHF. For the CDR3, the DNA is TGTGCCAGCAGCTCCCAACAGGGAATCAATCAGCCCCAGCATTTT.

This clone has more than one count but fewer than ten. The chain carries TRBV18 and TRBJ2-2; a weak D match, TRBD2 (5 bases). The V and J ends lost 3 bases and 4 bases respectively, with 12 bases between them. The germline gives CDR1 KGHSH, CDR2 LQKENI. The CDR3 totals 15 residues. The CDR3 sequence: CASSPSGWATGELFF. CDR3 coding DNA: TGTGCCAGCTCACCGTCGGGATGGGCCACCGGGGAGCTGTTTTTT.

Points on this clone: This same CDR3 is encoded by further DNA sequences in the sample. The chain carries TRBV5-1 and TRBJ2-1; D not certain. CDR1 is SGHRS and CDR2 is YFSETQ in the germline V gene. Trimming stripped 1 base from V and 5 bases from J, with 13 bases between. CDR3 size: 15 residues. The CDR3, as DNA: TGCGCCAGCAGCTTGTTTGGCGGAGCAGACAATGAGCAGTTCTTC. Protein product: CASSLFGGADNEQFF.

The gene calls are TRBV20-1 and TRBJ2-3, with TRBD1 matching 8 bases. The V and J ends lost 3 bases and 0 bases, in that order; junction bases with no gene match: 5. This CDR3 is built from 15 residues. The germline CDR1 and CDR2 sequences are DFQATT and SNEGSKA (reference sequence). The CDR3 spells CSASSDRASTDTQYF. The CDR3 bases are TGCAGTGCTAGTTCGGACAGGGCTAGCACAGATACGCAGTATTTT.